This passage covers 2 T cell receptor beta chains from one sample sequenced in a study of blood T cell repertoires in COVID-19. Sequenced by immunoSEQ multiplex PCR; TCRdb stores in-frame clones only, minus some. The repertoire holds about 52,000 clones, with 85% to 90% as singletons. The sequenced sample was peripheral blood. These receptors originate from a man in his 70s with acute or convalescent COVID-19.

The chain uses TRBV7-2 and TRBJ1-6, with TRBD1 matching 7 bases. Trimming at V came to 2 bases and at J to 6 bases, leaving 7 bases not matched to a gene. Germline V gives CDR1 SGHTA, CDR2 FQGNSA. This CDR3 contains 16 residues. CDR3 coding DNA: TGTGCCAGCAGCTTAAATGGACAGGCACGTAATTCACCCCTCCACTTT. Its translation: CASSLNGQARNSPLHF.

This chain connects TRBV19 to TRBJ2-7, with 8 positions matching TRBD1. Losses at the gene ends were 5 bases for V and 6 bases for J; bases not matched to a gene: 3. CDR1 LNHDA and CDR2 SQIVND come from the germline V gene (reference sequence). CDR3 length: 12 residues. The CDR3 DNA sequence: TGTGCCAGTAGTGCACAGGGGGTCGAGCAGTACTTC. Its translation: CASSAQGVEQYF.